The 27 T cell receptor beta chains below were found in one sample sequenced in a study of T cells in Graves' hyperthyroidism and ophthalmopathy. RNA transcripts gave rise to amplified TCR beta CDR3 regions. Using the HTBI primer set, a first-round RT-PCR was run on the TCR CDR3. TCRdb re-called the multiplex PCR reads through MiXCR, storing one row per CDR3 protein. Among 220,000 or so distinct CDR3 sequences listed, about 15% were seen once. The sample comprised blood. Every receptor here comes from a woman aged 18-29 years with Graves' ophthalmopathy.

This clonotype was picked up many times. The CDR3 DNA sequence: TGTGCCAGCAGTTACGGGGTCCGCACTGAAGCTTTCTTT. Translation gives CASSYGVRTEAFF. This rearrangement joins TRBV6-2 or TRBV6-3 to TRBJ1-1; D is undetermined. Between the trimmed V and J ends, which lost 2 bases and 4 bases, there was a span of 8 bases. Looked up from germline, CDR1 is MNHEY and CDR2 is SVGEGT. The CDR3 covers 13 residues.

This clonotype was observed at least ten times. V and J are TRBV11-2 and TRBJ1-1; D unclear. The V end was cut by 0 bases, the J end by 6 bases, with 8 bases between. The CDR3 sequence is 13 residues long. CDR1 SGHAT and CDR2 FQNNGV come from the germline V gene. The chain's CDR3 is CASSLDRGSEAFF. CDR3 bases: TGTGCCAGCAGCTTAGATCGAGGGTCTGAAGCTTTCTTT.

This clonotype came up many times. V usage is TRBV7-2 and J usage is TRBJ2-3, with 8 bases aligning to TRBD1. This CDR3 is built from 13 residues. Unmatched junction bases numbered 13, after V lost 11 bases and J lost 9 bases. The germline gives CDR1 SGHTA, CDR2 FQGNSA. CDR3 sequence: CAGSGDRGETQYF. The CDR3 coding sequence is TGTGCCGGAAGCGGTGACAGGGGTGAAACGCAGTATTTT. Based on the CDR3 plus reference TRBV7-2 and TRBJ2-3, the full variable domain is GAGVSQSPSNKVTEKGKDVELRCDPISGHTALYWYRQSLGQGLEFLIYFQGNSAPDKSGLPSDRFSAERTGGSVSTLTIQRTQQEDSAVYLCAGSGDRGETQYFGPGTRLTVL.

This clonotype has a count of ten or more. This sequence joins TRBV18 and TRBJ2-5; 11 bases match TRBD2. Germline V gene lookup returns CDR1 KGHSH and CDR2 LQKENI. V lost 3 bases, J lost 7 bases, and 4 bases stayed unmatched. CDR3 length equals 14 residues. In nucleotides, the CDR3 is TGTGCCAGCTCACCTTCGACTAGCGGGGCGACCCAGTACTTC. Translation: CASSPSTSGATQYF.

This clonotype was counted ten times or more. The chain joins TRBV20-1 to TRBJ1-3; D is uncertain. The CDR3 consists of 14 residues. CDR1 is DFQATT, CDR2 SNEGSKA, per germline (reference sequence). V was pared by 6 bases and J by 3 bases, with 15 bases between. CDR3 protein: CSAPGPSLGNTIYF. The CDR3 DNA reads TGCAGTGCCCCTGGGCCTTCCCTTGGAAACACCATATATTTT.

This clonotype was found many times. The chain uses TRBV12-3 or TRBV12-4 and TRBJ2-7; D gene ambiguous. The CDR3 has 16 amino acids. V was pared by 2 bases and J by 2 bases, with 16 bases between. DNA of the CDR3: TGTGCCAGCAGTTTAATAGTCGGCTTTGGGGCCTACGAGCAGTACTTC. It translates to CASSLIVGFGAYEQYF.

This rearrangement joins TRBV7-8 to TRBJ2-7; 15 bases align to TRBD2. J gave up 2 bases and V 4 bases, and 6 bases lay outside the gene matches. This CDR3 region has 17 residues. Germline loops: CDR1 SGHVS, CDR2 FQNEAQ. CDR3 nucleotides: TGTGCCAGCAGCTCCGGACTAGCGGGAGGGTCCGCCTACGAGCAGTACTTC. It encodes CASSSGLAGGSAYEQYF.

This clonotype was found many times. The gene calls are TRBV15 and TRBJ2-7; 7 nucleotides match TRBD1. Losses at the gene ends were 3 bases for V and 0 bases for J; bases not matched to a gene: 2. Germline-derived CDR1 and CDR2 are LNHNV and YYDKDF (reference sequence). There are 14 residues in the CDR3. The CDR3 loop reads CATSRWDSSYEQYF. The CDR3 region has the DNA TGTGCCACCAGCAGGTGGGACAGCTCCTACGAGCAGTACTTC.

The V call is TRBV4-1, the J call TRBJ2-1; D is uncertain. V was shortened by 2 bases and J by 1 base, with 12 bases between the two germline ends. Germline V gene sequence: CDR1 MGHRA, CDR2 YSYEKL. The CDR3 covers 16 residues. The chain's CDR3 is CASSQQDLFSYNEQFF. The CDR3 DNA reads TGCGCCAGCAGCCAACAAGACCTCTTTTCCTACAATGAGCAGTTCTTC.

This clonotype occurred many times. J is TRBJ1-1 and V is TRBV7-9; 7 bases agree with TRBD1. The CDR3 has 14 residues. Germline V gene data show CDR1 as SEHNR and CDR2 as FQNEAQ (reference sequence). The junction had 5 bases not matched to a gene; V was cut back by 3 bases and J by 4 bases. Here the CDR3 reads CASSFGAGGTEAFF. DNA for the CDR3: TGTGCCAGCAGCTTTGGGGCAGGGGGCACTGAAGCTTTCTTT.

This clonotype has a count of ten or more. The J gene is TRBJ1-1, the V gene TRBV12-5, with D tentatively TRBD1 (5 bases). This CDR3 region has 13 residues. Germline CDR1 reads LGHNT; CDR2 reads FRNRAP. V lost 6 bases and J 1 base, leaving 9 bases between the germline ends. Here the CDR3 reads CASGAGPNTEAFF. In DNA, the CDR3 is TGTGCTAGTGGGGCGGGACCGAACACTGAAGCTTTCTTT.

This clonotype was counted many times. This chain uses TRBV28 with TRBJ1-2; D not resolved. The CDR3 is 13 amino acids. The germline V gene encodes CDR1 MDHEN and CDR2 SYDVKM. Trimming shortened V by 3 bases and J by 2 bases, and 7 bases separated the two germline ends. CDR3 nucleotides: TGTGCCAGCAGTTTTGAGGTGAACTATGGCTACACCTTC. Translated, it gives CASSFEVNYGYTF.

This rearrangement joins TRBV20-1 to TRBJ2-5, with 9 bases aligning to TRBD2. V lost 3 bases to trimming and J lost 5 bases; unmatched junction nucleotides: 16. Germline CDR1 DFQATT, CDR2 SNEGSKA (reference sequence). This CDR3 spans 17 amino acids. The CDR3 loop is CSASISRRGGSIETQYF. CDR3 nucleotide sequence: TGCAGTGCTAGTATCAGTCGGCGGGGGGGTTCAATCGAGACCCAGTACTTC.

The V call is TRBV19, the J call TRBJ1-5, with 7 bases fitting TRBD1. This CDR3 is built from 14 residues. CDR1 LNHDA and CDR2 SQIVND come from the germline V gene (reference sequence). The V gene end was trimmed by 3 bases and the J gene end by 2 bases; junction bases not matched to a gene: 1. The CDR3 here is CASSITGGNQPQHF. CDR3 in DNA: TGTGCCAGTAGTATCACAGGGGGCAATCAGCCCCAGCATTTT.

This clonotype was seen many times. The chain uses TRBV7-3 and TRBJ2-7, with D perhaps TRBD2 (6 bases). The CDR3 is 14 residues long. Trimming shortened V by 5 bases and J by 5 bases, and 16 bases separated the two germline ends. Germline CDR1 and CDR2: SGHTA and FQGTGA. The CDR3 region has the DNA TGTGCCAGCAGCCCAATGGGGGGAAGGAACGAGCAGTACTTC. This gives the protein CASSPMGGRNEQYF.

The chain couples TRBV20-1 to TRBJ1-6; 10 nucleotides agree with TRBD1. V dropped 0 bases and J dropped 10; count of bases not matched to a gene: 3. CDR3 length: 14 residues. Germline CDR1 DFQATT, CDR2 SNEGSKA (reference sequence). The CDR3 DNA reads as TGCAGTGCTAGAGATGACAGGGGGCACTCACCCCTCCACTTT. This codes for CSARDDRGHSPLHF.

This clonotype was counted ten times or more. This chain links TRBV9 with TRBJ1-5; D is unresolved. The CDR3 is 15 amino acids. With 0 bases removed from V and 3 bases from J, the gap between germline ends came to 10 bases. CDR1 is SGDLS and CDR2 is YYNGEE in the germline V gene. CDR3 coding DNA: TGTGCCAGCAGCGTAGATGCGCGGAACAATCAGCCCCAGCATTTT. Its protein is CASSVDARNNQPQHF. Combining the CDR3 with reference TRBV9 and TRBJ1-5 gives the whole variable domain DSGVTQTPKHLITATGQRVTLRCSPRSGDLSVYWYQQSLDQGLQFLIQYYNGEERAKGNILERFSAQQFPDLHSELNLSSLELGDSALYFCASSVDARNNQPQHFGDGTRLSIL.

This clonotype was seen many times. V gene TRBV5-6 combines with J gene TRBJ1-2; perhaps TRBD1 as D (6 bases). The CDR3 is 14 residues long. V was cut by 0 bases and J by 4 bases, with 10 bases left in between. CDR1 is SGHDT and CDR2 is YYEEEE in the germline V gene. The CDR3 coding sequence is TGTGCCAGCAGCTTGGAGGACAGCCCCTATGGCTACACCTTC. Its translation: CASSLEDSPYGYTF.

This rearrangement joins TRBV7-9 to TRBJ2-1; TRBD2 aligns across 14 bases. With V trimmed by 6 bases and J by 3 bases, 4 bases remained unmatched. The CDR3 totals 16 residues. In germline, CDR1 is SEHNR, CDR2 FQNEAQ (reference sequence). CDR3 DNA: TGTGCCAGCAGACCCGGGACTAGCGGGGGCTACAATGAGCAGTTCTTC. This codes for CASRPGTSGGYNEQFF.

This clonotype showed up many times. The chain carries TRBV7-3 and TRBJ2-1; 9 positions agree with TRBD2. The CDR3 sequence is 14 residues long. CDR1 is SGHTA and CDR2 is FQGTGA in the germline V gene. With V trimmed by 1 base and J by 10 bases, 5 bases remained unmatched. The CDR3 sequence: CASSLIAGDYEQFF. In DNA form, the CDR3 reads TGTGCCAGCAGCTTAATAGCGGGAGACTACGAGCAGTTCTTC.

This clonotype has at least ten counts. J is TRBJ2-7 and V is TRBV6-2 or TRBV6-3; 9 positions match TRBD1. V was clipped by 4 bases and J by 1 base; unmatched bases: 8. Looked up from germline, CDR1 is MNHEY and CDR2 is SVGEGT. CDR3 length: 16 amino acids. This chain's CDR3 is CASSWDRVSGSYEQYF. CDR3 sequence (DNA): TGTGCCAGCAGTTGGGACAGGGTCAGTGGGTCCTACGAGCAGTACTTC.

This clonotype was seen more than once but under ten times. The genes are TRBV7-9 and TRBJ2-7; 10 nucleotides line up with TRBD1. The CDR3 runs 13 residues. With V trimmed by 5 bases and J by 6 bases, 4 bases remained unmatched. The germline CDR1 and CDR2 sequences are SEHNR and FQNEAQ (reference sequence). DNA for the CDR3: TGTGCCAGCAGCCGGGACAGGGGCCCCGAGCAGTACTTC. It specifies CASSRDRGPEQYF. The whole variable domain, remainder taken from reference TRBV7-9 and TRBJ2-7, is DTGVSQNPRHKITKRGQNVTFRCDPISEHNRLYWYRQTLGQGPEFLTYFQNEAQLEKSRLLSDRFSAERPKGSFSTLEIQRTEQGDSAMYLCASSRDRGPEQYFGPGTRLTVT.

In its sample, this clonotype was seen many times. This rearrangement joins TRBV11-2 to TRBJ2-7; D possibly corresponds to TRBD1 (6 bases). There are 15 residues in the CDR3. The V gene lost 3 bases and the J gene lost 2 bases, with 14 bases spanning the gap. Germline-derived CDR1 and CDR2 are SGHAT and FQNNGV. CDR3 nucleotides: TGTGCCAGCAGCTTGGCCGACAGGACTGCCTACGAGCAGTACTTC. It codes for CASSLADRTAYEQYF.

The CDR3 DNA follows: TGTGCCAGCAACCCAACGGTGAGGACTAGCGGGAGGGACTACAATGAGCAGTTCTTC. Its protein is CASNPTVRTSGRDYNEQFF. The V and J genes are TRBV28 and TRBJ2-1; 15 positions agree with TRBD2. This CDR3 is built from 19 residues. After removal of 7 bases from V and 3 bases from J, the junction contained 13 bases not matched to a gene. CDR1 MDHEN and CDR2 SYDVKM come from the germline V gene.

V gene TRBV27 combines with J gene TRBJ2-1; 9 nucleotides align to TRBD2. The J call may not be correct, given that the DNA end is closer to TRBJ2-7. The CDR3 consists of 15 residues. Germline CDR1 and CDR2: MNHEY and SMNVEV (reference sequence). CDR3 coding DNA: TGTGCCAGCAGTCTGCTAGCGGGGTTAGACAATGAGCAGTACTTC. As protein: CASSLLAGLDNEQYF.

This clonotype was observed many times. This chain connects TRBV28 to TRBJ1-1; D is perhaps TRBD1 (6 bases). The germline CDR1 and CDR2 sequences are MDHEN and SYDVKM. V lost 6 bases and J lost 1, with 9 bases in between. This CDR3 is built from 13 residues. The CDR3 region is CASSVQGNTEAFF. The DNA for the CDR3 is TGTGCCAGCAGCGTACAGGGGAACACTGAAGCTTTCTTT.

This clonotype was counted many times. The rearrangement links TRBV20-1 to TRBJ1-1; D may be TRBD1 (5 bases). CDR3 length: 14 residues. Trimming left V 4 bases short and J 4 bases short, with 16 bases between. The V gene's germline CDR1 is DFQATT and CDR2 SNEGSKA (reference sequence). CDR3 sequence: CSATGFKSVTEAFF. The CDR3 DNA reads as TGCAGTGCTACAGGGTTTAAGTCGGTCACTGAAGCTTTCTTT.